The 20 T cell receptor beta chains below all came from one sample that was sequenced in a study of blood T cell repertoires in COVID-19. Clones were read by immunoSEQ multiplex PCR, and TCRdb kept only the in-frame ones, dropping some. The repertoire holds 250,000 to 350,000 clones, with approximately 88% as singletons. The sample consisted of peripheral blood. The receptors here all came from a human donor with COVID-19, enrolled during active disease. The donor label of this sample is uncertain.

The CDR3 DNA is TGTGCCAGCAGTTTCAGGATCGGGGAGCTGTTTTTT. This gives the protein CASSFRIGELFF. V usage is TRBV28 and J usage is TRBJ2-2; unclear D gene. The germline V gene has CDR1 MDHEN and CDR2 SYDVKM. V dropped 3 bases and J dropped 7 bases, with 6 bases sitting between them. The CDR3 loop spans 12 amino acids. The full variable domain, in which reference TRBV28 and TRBJ2-2 provide the parts outside the CDR3, is DVKVTQSSRYLVKRTGEKVFLECVQDMDHENMFWYRQDPGLGLRLIYFSYDVKMKEKGDIPEGYSVSREKKERFSLILESASTNQTSMYLCASSFRIGELFFGEGSRLTVL.

This clone appeared once. The chain recombines TRBV24-1 with TRBJ2-1, with D possibly being TRBD1 (5 bases). V gave up 4 bases and J gave up 9 bases, with 15 bases separating them. The CDR3 is 14 residues long. The germline V gene encodes CDR1 KGHDR and CDR2 SFDVKD. The CDR3, as DNA: TGTGCCACCAGTGACAGGGTGGTCGTAGGTGAGCAGTTCTTC. Protein product: CATSDRVVVGEQFF.

This rearrangement joins TRBV9 to TRBJ2-2, with 11 bases aligning to TRBD2. The CDR3 totals 14 residues. In germline, CDR1 is SGDLS, CDR2 YYNGEE. V shed 4 bases and J 8 bases; nucleotides not matched to a gene: 4. CDR3 in amino acids: CASSLRLAGGELFF. CDR3 sequence (DNA): TGTGCCAGCAGCTTGCGACTAGCGGGAGGGGAGCTGTTTTTT.

The chain is built from TRBV28 and TRBJ2-4, with D possibly matching TRBD2 (5 bases). The CDR3 is made up of 16 amino acids. V was cut by 2 bases and J by 2 bases, with 13 bases left in between. From germline, CDR1 is MDHEN and CDR2 SYDVKM. CDR3 bases: TGTGCCAGCAGTTTAGGGAGCGGACCCCCCAAAAACATTCAGTACTTC. Protein sequence: CASSLGSGPPKNIQYF. The whole variable domain, remainder taken from reference TRBV28 and TRBJ2-4, is DVKVTQSSRYLVKRTGEKVFLECVQDMDHENMFWYRQDPGLGLRLIYFSYDVKMKEKGDIPEGYSVSREKKERFSLILESASTNQTSMYLCASSLGSGPPKNIQYFGAGTRLSVL.

This clone was seen only a few times. V and J are TRBV11-1 and TRBJ1-6; 7 nucleotides agree with TRBD1. Germline V lookup: CDR1 SGHAT, CDR2 FQDESV (reference sequence). The V gene end was trimmed by 5 bases and the J gene end by 7 bases; junction bases not matched to a gene: 5. This CDR3 has 14 residues. The CDR3 sequence is CASSLDRRNSPLHF. In DNA form, the CDR3 reads TGTGCCAGCAGCCTGGACAGGCGGAATTCACCCCTCCACTTT.

The chain employs TRBV6-5 and TRBJ1-4; no clear D gene. Germline V gene sequence: CDR1 MNHEY, CDR2 SVGAGI. The CDR3 is made up of 14 amino acids. V was pared by 8 bases and J by 6 bases, with 16 bases between. In DNA form, the CDR3 reads TGTGCCAGCCGCGAACAGTCCGCCCATGAAAAACTGTTTTTT. As protein: CASREQSAHEKLFF.

The rearrangement uses TRBV5-6 and TRBJ1-4; a weak D match, TRBD1 (6 bases). Trimming left V 4 bases short and J 7 bases short, with 20 bases between. Germline values: CDR1 SGHDT, CDR2 YYEEEE. This CDR3 comprises 16 residues. The CDR3, as DNA: TGTGCCAGCAGCCTTGTTACAGGGTCATGGAGTGAAAAACTGTTTTTT. It specifies CASSLVTGSWSEKLFF.

On this clone itself: Other DNA sequences of this sample code for an identical CDR3. The rearrangement links TRBV5-1 to TRBJ2-7; 8 bases agree with TRBD2. The V gene's germline CDR1 is SGHRS and CDR2 YFSETQ. J gave up 2 bases and V 8 bases, and 6 bases lay outside the gene matches. The CDR3 runs 13 residues. CDR3 sequence (DNA): TGCGCCAGTCGGCTAGCGGGTCCCTACGAGCAGTACTTC. Encoded protein: CASRLAGPYEQYF.

The chain couples TRBV5-5 to TRBJ1-2, with D possibly being TRBD1 (5 bases). This CDR3 is built from 12 residues. The ends were cut back, 3 bases at V and 5 bases at J, with 8 bases in the middle. CDR1 and CDR2 (germline): SGHKS, YYEKEE (reference sequence). CDR3 nucleotides: TGTGCCAGCAGCTACTCAGGGTATGGCTACACCTTC. Protein product: CASSYSGYGYTF. Variable domain in full (rest from reference TRBV5-5 and TRBJ1-2): DAGVTQSPTHLIKTRGQQVTLRCSPISGHKSVSWYQQVLGQGPQFIFQYYEKEERGRGNFPDRFSARQFPNYSSELNVNALLLGDSALYLCASSYSGYGYTFGSGTRLTVV.

This chain joins TRBV5-1 and TRBJ1-5, with 8 bases that match TRBD1. This CDR3 has 14 amino acids. Germline V gives CDR1 SGHRS, CDR2 YFSETQ. J was trimmed by 6 bases and V by 0 bases; bases with no gene match: 2. Written as DNA, the CDR3 is TGCGCCAGCAGCTTGGCAGGGGGCCTTCAGCCCCAGCATTTT. This sequence encodes CASSLAGGLQPQHF.

The CDR3 bases are TGTGCCAGCAGCCCCGGCGGGCACAATTCACCCCTCCACTTT. Amino acids: CASSPGGHNSPLHF. The chain links TRBV5-4 to TRBJ1-6, with D hard to call. The germline CDR1 and CDR2 sequences are SGHNT and YYREEE (reference sequence). The V end was cut by 4 bases, the J end by 7 bases, with 12 bases between. This CDR3 region has 14 residues.

This clone was counted only a few times. V is TRBV3-1 (or the pseudogene TRBV3-2) and J is TRBJ2-1; TRBD2 aligns across 11 bases. The J segment lost 6 bases and the V segment lost 5 bases, leaving 9 bases of the junction unmatched. The CDR3 is made up of 16 amino acids. Germline V CDR1 and CDR2: LGHDT, YNNKEL (reference sequence). The chain's CDR3 is CASSTLSGRAVNEQFF. CDR3 in DNA: TGTGCCAGCAGCACCCTTAGCGGGAGGGCAGTCAATGAGCAGTTCTTC.

The rearrangement links TRBV9 to TRBJ2-3, with 7 bases lining up with TRBD1. CDR1 and CDR2 from the germline V gene are SGDLS and YYNGEE. Germline trimming cut 6 bases from V and 0 bases from J; bases unmatched to any gene: 4. This CDR3 is 14 amino acids long. CDR3 sequence reads: CASTPTGSTDTQYF. CDR3 bases: TGTGCCAGCACCCCGACAGGGAGCACAGATACGCAGTATTTT.

The chain uses TRBV27 and TRBJ1-5; TRBD1 agrees at 7 bases. The germline V gene encodes CDR1 MNHEY and CDR2 SMNVEV (reference sequence). This CDR3 is 14 amino acids long. The junction had 2 bases not matched to a gene; V was cut back by 6 bases and J by 0 bases. CDR3 sequence reads: CASRQGYSNQPQHF. In nucleotides, the CDR3 is TGTGCCAGCAGACAGGGGTATAGCAATCAGCCCCAGCATTTT.

The chain has TRBV18 and TRBJ2-1; 10 bases map to TRBD1. The CDR3 loop spans 19 amino acids. V gave up 0 bases and J gave up 0 bases; unmatched junction bases: 8. The germline CDR1 and CDR2 sequences are KGHSH and LQKENI. CDR3 sequence: CASSPPGGQGLSSYNEQFF. The CDR3 coding sequence is TGTGCCAGCTCACCACCGGGGGGACAGGGGTTGAGCTCCTACAATGAGCAGTTCTTC. Full variable domain (remainder filled in from reference TRBV18 and TRBJ2-1): NAGVMQNPRHLVRRRGQEARLRCSPMKGHSHVYWYRQLPEEGLKFMVYLQKENIIDESGMPKERFSAEFPKEGPSILRIQQVVRGDSAAYFCASSPPGGQGLSSYNEQFFGPGTRLTVL.

The chain joins TRBV2 to TRBJ2-4; 10 nucleotides agree with TRBD1. J lost 4 bases, V lost 5 bases, and 11 bases had no gene match. CDR3 length: 17 amino acids. Germline CDR1 reads SNHLY; CDR2 reads FYNNEI. CDR3 coding DNA: TGTGCCAGCAGTAAACCGGGACAGGGGATTGCGAAAAACATTCAGTACTTC. This translates into CASSKPGQGIAKNIQYF.

The genes are TRBV14 and TRBJ2-7; maybe TRBD1 (5 bases). CDR1 SGHDN and CDR2 FVKESK come from the germline V gene. The CDR3 has 15 residues. Trimming removed 0 bases from V and 5 bases from J, with 14 bases in between. The CDR3 coding sequence is TGTGCCAGCAGCCAAGATGCAGGGTTTCTCGACGAGCAGTACTTC. The encoded protein is CASSQDAGFLDEQYF.

The chain combines TRBV5-8 with TRBJ1-2; D ambiguous. The germline V gene has CDR1 SGHTS and CDR2 YDEGEE. The V and J ends lost 1 base and 8 bases respectively, with 9 bases between them. The length of the CDR3 is 12 residues. The CDR3 region is CASSLYGRGYTF. The CDR3 DNA reads as TGTGCCAGCAGCTTGTATGGTCGGGGCTACACCTTC.

The CDR3 DNA follows: TGTGCCAGTAGTATAGGAGGGCTTCCCTACGAGCAGTACTTC. Translating gives CASSIGGLPYEQYF. The chain employs TRBV19 and TRBJ2-7; tentative D call: TRBD2 (5 bases). Trimming removed 1 base at V and 2 bases at J, with 9 bases between. From germline, CDR1 is LNHDA and CDR2 SQIVND (reference sequence). The CDR3 covers 14 residues.

The V gene is TRBV13, the J gene TRBJ2-2; 7 positions agree with TRBD2. Germline assignment: CDR1 PRHDT and CDR2 FYEKMQ (reference sequence). The CDR3 totals 17 residues. The V gene end was trimmed by 1 base and the J gene end by 6 bases; junction bases not matched to a gene: 11. CDR3 sequence: CASSLAYGGRNPGELFF. The DNA for the CDR3 is TGTGCCAGCAGCTTAGCATATGGCGGGAGAAATCCCGGGGAGCTGTTTTTT.